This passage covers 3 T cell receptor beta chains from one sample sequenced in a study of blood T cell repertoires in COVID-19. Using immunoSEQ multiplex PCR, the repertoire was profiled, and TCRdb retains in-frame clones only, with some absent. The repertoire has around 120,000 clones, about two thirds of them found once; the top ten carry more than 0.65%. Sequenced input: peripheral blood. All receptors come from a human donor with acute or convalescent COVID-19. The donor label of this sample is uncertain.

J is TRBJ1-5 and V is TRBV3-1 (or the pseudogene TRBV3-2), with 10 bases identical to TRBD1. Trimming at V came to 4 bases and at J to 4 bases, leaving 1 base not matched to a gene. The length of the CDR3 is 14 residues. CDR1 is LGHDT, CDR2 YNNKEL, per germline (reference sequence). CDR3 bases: TGTGCCAGCAGCCGGACAGGGGGTAATCAGCCCCAGCATTTT. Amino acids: CASSRTGGNQPQHF.

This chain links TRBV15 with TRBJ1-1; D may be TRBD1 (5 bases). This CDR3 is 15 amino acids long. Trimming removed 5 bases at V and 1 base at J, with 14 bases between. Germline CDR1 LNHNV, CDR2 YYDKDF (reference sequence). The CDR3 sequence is CATSRWAGQNTEAFF. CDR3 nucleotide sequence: TGTGCCACCAGCCGTTGGGCTGGACAGAACACTGAAGCTTTCTTT.

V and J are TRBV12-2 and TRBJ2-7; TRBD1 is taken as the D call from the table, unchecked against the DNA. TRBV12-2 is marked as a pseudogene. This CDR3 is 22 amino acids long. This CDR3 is CASRLNRQRWTGGAPIAYEQYV. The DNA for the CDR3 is TGTGCAAGTCGCTTAAATAGGCAAAGGTGGACAGGGGGCGCCCCTATAGCCTACGAGCAGTACGTC.